These T cell receptor beta chains were read from a single sample in a study of OX40 agonist ivuxolimab in advanced cancers. The protocol was immunoSEQ multiplex PCR, while the TCRdb copy is restricted to in-frame clones and leaves out a portion. The table lists tens of thousands of clones, 88% of them singletons. The sample here was CD4+ or CD8+ T cells sorted from blood, taken in a trial of the OX40 agonist ivuxolimab. These receptor sequences come from an adult with an advanced solid tumor such as melanoma, head and neck, liver or kidney cancer. The CDR3 runs from the conserved cysteine through the conserved F or W. Each record gives: V gene, clone size, J gene, D gene, CDR3 protein, CDR3 DNA. D genes are given only for firm matches. The size entry is marked missing in some rows and otherwise reads once, few, many or a size class.

TRBV11-1	NA	TRBJ1-5	NA	CASSDGPNQPQHF	TGTGCCAGCAGCGACGGGCCCAATCAGCCCCAGCATTTT
TRBV7-2	NA	TRBJ2-7	NA	CASSQGGQSYEQYF	TGTGCCAGCAGCCAAGGTGGACAGTCCTACGAGCAGTACTTC
TRBV25-1	once	TRBJ2-7	NA	CASSEPLPGKNEQYF	TGTGCCAGCAGTGAACCTCTCCCAGGGAAGAACGAGCAGTACTTC
TRBV18	NA	TRBJ1-5	TRBD1	CASSPTGGGQGLNQPQHF	TGTGCCAGCTCACCAACAGGGGGGGGACAGGGCCTCAATCAGCCCCAGCATTTT
TRBV9	NA	TRBJ2-3	TRBD2	CASSVGQREPDTQYF	TGTGCCAGCAGCGTAGGCCAGCGGGAGCCAGATACGCAGTATTTT
TRBV5-1	NA	TRBJ2-5	TRBD2	CASSFGTTRETQYF	TGCGCCAGCAGCTTTGGGACTACCCGTGAGACCCAGTACTTC
TRBV10-2	once	TRBJ2-1	NA	CATTPTGSYNEQFF	TGCGCCACCACCCCAACGGGCTCCTACAATGAGCAGTTCTTC
TRBV5-5	once	TRBJ1-1	NA	CASSLLANPNEAFF	TGTGCCAGCAGCCTACTGGCGAACCCGAATGAAGCTTTCTTT
TRBV30	NA	TRBJ2-5	TRBD2	CAWVNTNRGEETQYF	TGTGCCTGGGTAAACACTAACCGGGGGGAAGAGACCCAGTACTTC
TRBV19	few	TRBJ2-5	TRBD2	CASQQAGQETQYF	TGTGCCAGCCAGCAAGCGGGACAAGAGACCCAGTACTTC
TRBV9	NA	TRBJ1-1	NA	CASSVGRGARNTEAFF	TGTGCCAGCAGCGTAGGTCGGGGGGCGAGGAACACTGAAGCTTTCTTT
TRBV4-2	few	TRBJ1-1	NA	CASSQDPRQSGYTEAFF	TGTGCCAGCAGCCAAGATCCCAGACAATCAGGCTACACTGAAGCTTTCTTT
TRBV6-1	NA	TRBJ2-7	NA	CASSDRRTYEQYF	TGTGCCAGCAGTGATAGGAGAACCTACGAGCAGTACTTC
TRBV19	once	TRBJ1-2	NA	CASGTYVHYGYTF	TGTGCCAGCGGGACATACGTACACTATGGCTACACCTTC
TRBV29-1	NA	TRBJ1-2	TRBD1	CSVGTGGLNYGYTF	TGCAGCGTCGGGACAGGGGGGTTAAACTATGGCTACACCTTC
TRBV19	NA	TRBJ2-5	TRBD1	CASSGDREETQYF	TGTGCCAGTAGTGGGGACAGGGAAGAGACCCAGTACTTC
TRBV5-6	NA	TRBJ1-1	NA	CASSLAVNTEAFF	TGTGCCAGCAGCTTGGCCGTGAACACTGAAGCTTTCTTT
TRBV2	once	TRBJ1-4	NA	CASRETATNEKLFF	TGTGCCAGCAGAGAGACAGCAACTAATGAAAAACTGTTTTTT
TRBV6-1	once	TRBJ1-6	NA	CASNPGRQVSPLHF	TGTGCCAGCAACCCTGGAAGACAGGTTTCACCCCTCCACTTT
TRBV27	NA	TRBJ1-1	NA	CASSRMGTEAFF	TGTGCCAGCAGCAGGATGGGGACTGAAGCTTTCTTT
TRBV28	NA	TRBJ1-2	NA	CASSLQGNYGYTF	TGTGCCAGCAGTTTGCAGGGTAACTATGGCTACACCTTC